This T cell receptor beta chain was obtained from a study of T cells in Graves' hyperthyroidism and ophthalmopathy. Overall study findings and caveats: The model predicted ophthalmopathy a median about 6.6 months before onset.

This clonotype was seen many times. What it recognizes is unknown. The CDR3 regions of TCR beta were amplified from RNA transcripts. RT-PCR in the first round (using the HTBI primer set) targeted the TCR CDR3. TCRdb ran MiXCR on the multiplex PCR reads and lists one entry per CDR3 protein. The sample carries over 200,000 distinct CDR3 sequences, around 18% recorded once. This CDR3 has 13 residues. Germline CDR1 is KGHSH and CDR2 is LQKENI. The V end was cut by 0 bases, the J end by 5 bases, with 7 bases between. The hyperthyroidism was newly diagnosed and had lasted under 2 months; the patients were aged 18 to 65. Exclusion criteria comprised uncontrolled infection, other autoimmune disease, pregnancy or lactation.

The origin of this receptor is a man aged 40-55 years with Graves' hyperthyroidism. Sequencing was done on a sample of blood. The chain uses TRBV18 and TRBJ2-5; D gene unclear. The CDR3 DNA sequence: TGTGCCAGCTCACCACCGATCGCGGAGACCCAGTACTTC. Translated, it gives CASSPPIAETQYF.